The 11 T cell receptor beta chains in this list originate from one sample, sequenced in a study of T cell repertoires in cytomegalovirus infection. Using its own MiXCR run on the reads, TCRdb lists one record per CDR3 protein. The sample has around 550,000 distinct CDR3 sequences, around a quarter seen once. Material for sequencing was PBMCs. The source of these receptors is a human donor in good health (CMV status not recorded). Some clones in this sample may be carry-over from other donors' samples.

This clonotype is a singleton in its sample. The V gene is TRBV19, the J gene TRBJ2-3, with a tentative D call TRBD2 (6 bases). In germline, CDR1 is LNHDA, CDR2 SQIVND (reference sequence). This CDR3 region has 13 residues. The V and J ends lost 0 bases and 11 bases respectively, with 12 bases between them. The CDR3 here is CASSIEGTGGQYF. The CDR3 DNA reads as TGTGCCAGTAGTATAGAAGGGACTGGAGGGCAGTATTTT.

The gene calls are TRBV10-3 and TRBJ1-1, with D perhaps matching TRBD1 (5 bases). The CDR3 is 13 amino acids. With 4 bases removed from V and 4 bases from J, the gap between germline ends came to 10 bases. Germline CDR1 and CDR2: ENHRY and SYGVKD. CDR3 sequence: CAISVKGPTEAFF. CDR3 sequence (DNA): TGTGCCATCAGTGTAAAGGGGCCCACTGAAGCTTTCTTT.

CDR3 in DNA: TGTGCCATCAGTGATTGGGGGAGGGAAGAGACCCAGTACTTC. It codes for CAISDWGREETQYF. The chain couples TRBV10-3 to TRBJ2-5; 7 bases line up with TRBD2. This CDR3 has 14 amino acids. The V gene's germline CDR1 is ENHRY and CDR2 SYGVKD. The trim removed 3 bases at V and 3 bases at J, leaving 4 bases unmatched.

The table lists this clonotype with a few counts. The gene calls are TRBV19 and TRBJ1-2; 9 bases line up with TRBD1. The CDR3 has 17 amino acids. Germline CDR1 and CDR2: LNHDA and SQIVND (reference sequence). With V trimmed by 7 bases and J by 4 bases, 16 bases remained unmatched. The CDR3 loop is CASIARGQGGVGYGYTF. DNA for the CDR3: TGTGCCAGTATCGCCCGGGGACAGGGAGGGGTCGGCTATGGCTACACCTTC.

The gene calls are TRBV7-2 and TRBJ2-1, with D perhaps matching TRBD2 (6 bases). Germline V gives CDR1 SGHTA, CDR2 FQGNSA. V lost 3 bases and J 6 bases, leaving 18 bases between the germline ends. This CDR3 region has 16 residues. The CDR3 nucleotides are TGTGCCAGCAGCTTGGAGAGCGGGCGCGCTTTCAATGAGCAGTTCTTC. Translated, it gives CASSLESGRAFNEQFF.

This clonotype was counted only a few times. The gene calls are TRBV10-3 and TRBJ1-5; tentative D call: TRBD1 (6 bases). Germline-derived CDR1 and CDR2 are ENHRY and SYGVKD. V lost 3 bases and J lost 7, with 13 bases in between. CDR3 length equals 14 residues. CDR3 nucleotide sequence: TGTGCCATCAGTGATAGGGGGGCGGCACAGCCCCAGCATTTT. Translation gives CAISDRGAAQPQHF.

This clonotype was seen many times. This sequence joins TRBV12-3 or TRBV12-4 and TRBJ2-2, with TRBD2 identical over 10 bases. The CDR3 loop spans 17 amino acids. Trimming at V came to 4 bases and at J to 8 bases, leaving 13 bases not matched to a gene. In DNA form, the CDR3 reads TGTGCCAGCAGTTCCCTACCCCTAGCGGGAGTGACTGGGGAGCTGTTTTTT. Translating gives CASSSLPLAGVTGELFF.

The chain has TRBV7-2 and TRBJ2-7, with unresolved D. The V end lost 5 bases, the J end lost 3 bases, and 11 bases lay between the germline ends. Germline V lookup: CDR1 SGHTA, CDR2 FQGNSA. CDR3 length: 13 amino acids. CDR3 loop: CASSPPTGYEQYF. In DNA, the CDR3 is TGTGCCAGCAGCCCCCCCACGGGCTACGAGCAGTACTTC. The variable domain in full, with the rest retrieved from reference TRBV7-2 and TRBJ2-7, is GAGVSQSPSNKVTEKGKDVELRCDPISGHTALYWYRQSLGQGLEFLIYFQGNSAPDKSGLPSDRFSAERTGGSVSTLTIQRTQQEDSAVYLCASSPPTGYEQYFGPGTRLTVT.

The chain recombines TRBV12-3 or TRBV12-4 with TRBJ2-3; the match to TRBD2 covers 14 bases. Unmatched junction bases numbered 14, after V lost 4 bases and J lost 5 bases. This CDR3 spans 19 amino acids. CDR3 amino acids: CASSSQPGLAGVFQDTQYF. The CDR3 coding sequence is TGTGCCAGCAGTTCGCAGCCGGGACTAGCGGGAGTTTTCCAAGATACGCAGTATTTT.

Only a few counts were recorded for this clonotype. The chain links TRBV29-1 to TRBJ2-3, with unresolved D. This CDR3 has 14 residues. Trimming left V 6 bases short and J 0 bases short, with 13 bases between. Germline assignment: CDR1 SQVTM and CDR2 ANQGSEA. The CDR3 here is CSVDPGTSTDTQYF. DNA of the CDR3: TGCAGCGTGGACCCCGGCACCAGCACAGATACGCAGTATTTT.

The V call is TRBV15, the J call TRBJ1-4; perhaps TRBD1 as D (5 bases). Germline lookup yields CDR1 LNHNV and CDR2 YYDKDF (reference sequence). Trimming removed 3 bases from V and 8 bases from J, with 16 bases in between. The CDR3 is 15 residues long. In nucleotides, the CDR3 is TGTGCCACCAGCAGGCCCGGCGGGGCGGGCGAAAAACTGTTTTTT. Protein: CATSRPGGAGEKLFF.